These 16 T cell receptor beta chains share one sample of origin, sequenced in a study of technical replicates of blood from a few donors. TCRdb keeps only in-frame clones here, not all; method: immunoSEQ multiplex PCR. The sample lists 70,000 or so clones; over 70% were seen once. The specimen sequenced was PBMCs. Receptors were obtained from a human donor in good health. Some clones in this sample may be carry-over from other donors' samples.

DNA of the CDR3: TGTGCCAGCAGTGACAGGTACTCTGGAAACACCATATATTTT. This translates into CASSDRYSGNTIYF. The chain recombines TRBV2 with TRBJ1-3; D is unresolved. This CDR3 is 14 amino acids long. With 3 bases removed from V and 0 bases from J, the gap between germline ends came to 6 bases. Germline V CDR1 and CDR2: SNHLY, FYNNEI.

The rearrangement uses TRBV7-3 and TRBJ2-5; D is ambiguous. Trimming cost V 0 bases and J 8 bases, with 13 bases left between them. CDR3 size: 14 residues. Germline CDR1 reads SGHTA; CDR2 reads FQGTGA. CDR3 DNA: TGTGCCAGCAGCTTAACCGCCGTCGGTAGTACCCAGTACTTC. It translates to CASSLTAVGSTQYF.

The chain is built from TRBV5-4 and TRBJ2-7, with TRBD2 identical over 8 bases. The V and J ends lost 4 bases and 6 bases, in that order; junction bases with no gene match: 9. The CDR3 is 14 residues long. Germline CDR1 reads SGHNT; CDR2 reads YYREEE (reference sequence). CDR3: CASSAGLAGLEQYF. For the CDR3, the DNA is TGTGCCAGCAGCGCCGGACTAGCCGGGCTCGAGCAGTACTTC.

This clone was counted once. V gene TRBV19 combines with J gene TRBJ1-2, with D possibly TRBD1 on 5 matching bases. CDR1 LNHDA and CDR2 SQIVND come from the germline V gene (reference sequence). V was clipped by 6 bases and J by 3 bases, with 11 bases between them. The CDR3 consists of 13 residues. The CDR3 region is CASSARVDYGYTF. Written as DNA, the CDR3 is TGTGCCAGTAGCGCCAGGGTTGACTATGGCTACACCTTC.

J is TRBJ2-3 and V is TRBV7-6; TRBD2 is a possible D gene (6 bases). The CDR3 has 15 residues. Germline CDR1 reads SGHVS; CDR2 reads FNYEAQ. The V end was cut by 2 bases, the J end by 1 base, with 10 bases between. CDR3 protein: CASSLSPSGTDTQYF. The DNA of the CDR3 is TGTGCCAGCAGCTTATCACCTAGCGGCACAGATACGCAGTATTTT.

The gene calls are TRBV7-2 and TRBJ2-7; D might be TRBD1 (6 bases). The CDR3 covers 14 residues. Germline assignment: CDR1 SGHTA and CDR2 FQGNSA. The germline V and J ends were trimmed by 3 bases and 3 bases, with 12 bases remaining between them. The CDR3: CASSFFGGIYEQYF. In DNA, the CDR3 is TGTGCCAGCAGCTTTTTTGGGGGCATCTACGAGCAGTACTTC. Full variable domain (outside the CDR3, taken from reference TRBV7-2 and TRBJ2-7): GAGVSQSPSNKVTEKGKDVELRCDPISGHTALYWYRQSLGQGLEFLIYFQGNSAPDKSGLPSDRFSAERTGGSVSTLTIQRTQQEDSAVYLCASSFFGGIYEQYFGPGTRLTVT.

V and J are TRBV29-1 and TRBJ2-7, with 11 nucleotides matching TRBD1. V shed 4 bases and J 6 bases; nucleotides not matched to a gene: 2. Germline CDR1 SQVTM, CDR2 ANQGSEA. This CDR3 is built from 12 residues. The CDR3 loop reads CSVGDRGGEQYF. The CDR3 DNA reads as TGCAGCGTTGGGGACAGGGGGGGCGAGCAGTACTTC.

The chain is built from TRBV4-2 and TRBJ1-6, with D tentatively TRBD1 (6 bases). The V gene's germline CDR1 is LGHNA and CDR2 YNFKEQ. V lost 2 bases, J lost 9 bases, and 14 bases lay in between. The CDR3 is made up of 15 amino acids. The CDR3 sequence is CASSQLDLRGSPLHF. CDR3 DNA sequence: TGTGCCAGCAGCCAATTGGACCTCAGGGGTTCACCCCTCCACTTT.

The gene calls are TRBV10-3 and TRBJ1-2; D is ambiguous. The germline V gene has CDR1 ENHRY and CDR2 SYGVKD. The CDR3 contains 15 residues. The V and J ends lost 4 bases and 4 bases respectively, with 16 bases between them. The CDR3 DNA is TGTGCCATCAGTGGTTCTGTTGCAGGAATCTATGGCTACACCTTC. Protein sequence: CAISGSVAGIYGYTF.

The rearrangement joins TRBV30 to TRBJ2-3; 9 bases map to TRBD2. The germline V gene encodes CDR1 GTSNPN and CDR2 SVGIG (reference sequence). Trimming removed 7 bases from V and 5 bases from J; junction bases left unmatched: 10. This CDR3 region has 14 residues. The CDR3 is CASLGGRELDTQYF. The CDR3 bases are TGTGCCTCTCTCGGCGGGAGGGAGTTAGATACGCAGTATTTT.

The chain recombines TRBV6-5 with TRBJ1-3; a possible D gene is TRBD1 (5 bases). The V and J ends lost 4 bases and 2 bases respectively, with 15 bases between them. This CDR3 region has 16 residues. Germline-derived CDR1 and CDR2 are MNHEY and SVGAGI. The CDR3 sequence is CASSWGQKVAGNTIYF. Here the CDR3 DNA reads TGTGCCAGCAGTTGGGGCCAGAAGGTCGCTGGAAACACCATATATTTT.

V gene TRBV6-1 combines with J gene TRBJ1-1; D perhaps matches TRBD1 (5 bases). In germline, CDR1 is MNHNS, CDR2 SASEGT. V was clipped by 6 bases and J by 0 bases, with 14 bases between them. The CDR3 covers 15 residues. CDR3 coding DNA: TGTGCCAGCAGGGGTTATGGACAAATGAACACTGAAGCTTTCTTT. Translating gives CASRGYGQMNTEAFF.

This sequence joins TRBV28 and TRBJ1-1; the D gene is possibly TRBD1 (6 bases). From germline, CDR1 is MDHEN and CDR2 SYDVKM. Trimming cost V 6 bases and J 4 bases, with 12 bases left between them. The CDR3 loop spans 13 amino acids. The CDR3 region has the DNA TGTGCCAGCAGCCCAACAGGGACCACTGAAGCTTTCTTT. Translation: CASSPTGTTEAFF.

The rearrangement links TRBV30 to TRBJ1-4; 8 bases map to TRBD1. The CDR3 sequence is 15 residues long. Germline V gives CDR1 GTSNPN, CDR2 SVGIG (reference sequence). J gave up 3 bases and V 0 bases, and 3 bases lay outside the gene matches. The CDR3 sequence: CAWSVGGQANEKLFF. DNA for the CDR3: TGTGCCTGGAGTGTCGGGGGACAGGCTAATGAAAAACTGTTTTTT.

The rearrangement joins TRBV14 to TRBJ1-1; a possible D gene is TRBD1 (6 bases). Germline CDR1 is SGHDN and CDR2 is FVKESK. Trimming shortened V by 4 bases and J by 4 bases, and 16 bases separated the two germline ends. The CDR3 is 15 amino acids. This chain's CDR3 is CASSLLGRGSTEAFF. CDR3 DNA: TGTGCCAGCAGCCTCCTCGGGAGGGGGAGCACTGAAGCTTTCTTT.

The rearrangement joins TRBV30 to TRBJ2-4; TRBD1 might be the D (6 bases). The CDR3 has 13 amino acids. CDR1 and CDR2 from the germline V gene are GTSNPN and SVGIG (reference sequence). V dropped 5 bases and J dropped 12 bases, with 20 bases sitting between them. CDR3 region: CAWAPGPKGGQYF. CDR3 nucleotides: TGTGCCTGGGCGCCGGGGCCAAAAGGGGGTCAGTACTTC.